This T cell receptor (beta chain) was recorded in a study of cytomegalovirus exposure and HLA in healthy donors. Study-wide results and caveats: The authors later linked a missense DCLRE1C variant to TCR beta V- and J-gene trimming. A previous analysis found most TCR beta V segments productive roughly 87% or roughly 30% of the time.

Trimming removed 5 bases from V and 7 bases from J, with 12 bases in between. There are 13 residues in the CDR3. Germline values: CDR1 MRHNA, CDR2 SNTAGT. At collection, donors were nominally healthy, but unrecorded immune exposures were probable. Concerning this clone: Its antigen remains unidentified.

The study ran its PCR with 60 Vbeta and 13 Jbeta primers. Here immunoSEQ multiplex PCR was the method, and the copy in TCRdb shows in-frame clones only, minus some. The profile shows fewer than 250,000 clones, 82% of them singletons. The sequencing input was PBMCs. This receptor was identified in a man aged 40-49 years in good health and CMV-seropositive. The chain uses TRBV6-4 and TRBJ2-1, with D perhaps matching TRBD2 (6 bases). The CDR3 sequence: CASSYVGGNEQFF. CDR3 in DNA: TGTGCCAGCAGTTACGTGGGGGGAAATGAGCAGTTCTTC.